Listed below are T cell receptor beta chains from one sample, sequenced in a study of Graves' ophthalmopathy and Graves' hyperthyroidism. TCRdb recomputed calls from the multiplex PCR reads with MiXCR, one row per CDR3 protein. The sample yields hundreds of thousands of distinct CDR3 sequences, 22% seen once. Sequencing was performed on peripheral blood. The source of these receptors is a woman aged 18-30 years with stable Graves' hyperthyroidism. Some clones in this sample may be carry-over from other donors' samples. The conserved cysteine and the conserved F or W are not part of the CDR3 here. Fields, in order: CDR3 protein, clone size, J gene, V gene. The listing skips clone size in some rows; elsewhere it reads once, few, many or a size class.

CDR3aa: ASSRRDTYYEQY; abundance: many; j_gene: TRBJ2-7; v_gene: TRBV13
CDR3aa: ASSHIDRAYEQY; abundance: many; j_gene: TRBJ2-7; v_gene: TRBV4-1
CDR3aa: ASSFGVYTEAF; abundance: -; j_gene: TRBJ1-1; v_gene: TRBV27
CDR3aa: ASSQEGTGVYEQY; abundance: -; j_gene: TRBJ2-7; v_gene: TRBV4-1
CDR3aa: SVAWGMDGYT; abundance: -; j_gene: TRBJ1-2; v_gene: TRBV29-1
CDR3aa: ASSLDALRTYEQY; abundance: -; j_gene: TRBJ2-7; v_gene: TRBV12-3/TRBV12-4
CDR3aa: ASSRGTGGYGYT; abundance: many; j_gene: TRBJ1-2; v_gene: TRBV6-1
CDR3aa: ASSLWRGAYEQY; abundance: -; j_gene: TRBJ2-7; v_gene: TRBV5-6
CDR3aa: ASSLTSGAPDEQY; abundance: many; j_gene: TRBJ2-7; v_gene: TRBV7-3
CDR3aa: NARLDRGDGYT; abundance: once; j_gene: TRBJ1-2; v_gene: TRBV20-1
CDR3aa: ATPAPGGLNTGELF; abundance: many; j_gene: TRBJ2-2; v_gene: TRBV12-3/TRBV12-4
CDR3aa: ASRQSSAGVTGELF; abundance: many; j_gene: TRBJ2-2; v_gene: TRBV12-3/TRBV12-4
CDR3aa: AITPVEGDTEAF; abundance: -; j_gene: TRBJ1-1; v_gene: TRBV10-3
CDR3aa: SARVAGYYEQY; abundance: many; j_gene: TRBJ2-7; v_gene: TRBV20-1